This TCR beta chain came from a study of T cell changes during pregnancy in multiple sclerosis. The CDR3 is made up of 16 amino acids. Germline V CDR1 and CDR2: SGHDT, YYEEEE. The trim removed 2 bases at V and 3 bases at J, leaving 7 bases unmatched. Measured with immunoSEQ multiplex PCR; TCRdb has only the in-frame clones, and not every one. The sample includes 25,000 to 30,000 clones, roughly 87% of them seen just once. The sequencing here drew on CD4+ T cells from peripheral blood mononuclear cells, taken in the second trimester of pregnancy. This receptor was taken from a female donor with multiple sclerosis, enrolled in a pregnancy study. The chain joins TRBV5-6 to TRBJ1-4; 7 bases are shared with TRBD1. The CDR3 DNA follows: TGTGCCAGCAGCTTCAAGGGGGCTCCCCCTAATGAAAAACTGTTTTTT. Translated: CASSFKGAPPNEKLFF.